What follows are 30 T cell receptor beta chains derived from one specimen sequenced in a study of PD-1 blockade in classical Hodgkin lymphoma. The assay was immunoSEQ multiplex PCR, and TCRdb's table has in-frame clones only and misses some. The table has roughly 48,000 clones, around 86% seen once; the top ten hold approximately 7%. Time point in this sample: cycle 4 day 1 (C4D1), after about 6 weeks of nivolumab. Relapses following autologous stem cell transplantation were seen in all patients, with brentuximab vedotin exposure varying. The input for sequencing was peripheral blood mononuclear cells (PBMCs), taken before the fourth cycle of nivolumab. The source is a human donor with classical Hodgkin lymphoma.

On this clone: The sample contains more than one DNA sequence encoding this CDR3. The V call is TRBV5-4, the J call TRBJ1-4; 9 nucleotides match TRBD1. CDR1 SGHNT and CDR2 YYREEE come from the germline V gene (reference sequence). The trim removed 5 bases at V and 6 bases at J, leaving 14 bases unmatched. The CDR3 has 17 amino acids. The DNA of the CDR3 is TGTGCCAGCAGTTTGTTCCAGGGACAGGGCGAAGATGAAAAACTGTTTTTT. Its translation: CASSLFQGQGEDEKLFF. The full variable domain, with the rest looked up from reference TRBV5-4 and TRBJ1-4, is ETGVTQSPTHLIKTRGQQVTLRCSSQSGHNTVSWYQQALGQGPQFIFQYYREEENGRGNFPPRFSGLQFPNYSSELNVNALELDDSALYLCASSLFQGQGEDEKLFFGSGTQLSVL.

This CDR3 is CASSLHRETQYF. CDR3 nucleotide sequence: TGTGCCAGCAGCTTACACCGAGAGACCCAGTACTTC. The J gene is TRBJ2-5, the V gene TRBV7-2; D remains ambiguous. V lost 2 bases and J 4 bases, leaving 5 bases between the germline ends. CDR1 and CDR2 (germline): SGHTA, FQGNSA. This CDR3 spans 12 amino acids.

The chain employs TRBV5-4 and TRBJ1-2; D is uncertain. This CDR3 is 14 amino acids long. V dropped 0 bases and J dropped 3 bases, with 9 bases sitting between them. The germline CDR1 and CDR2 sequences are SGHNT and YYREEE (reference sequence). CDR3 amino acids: CASSLGGGYYGYTF. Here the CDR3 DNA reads TGTGCCAGCAGCTTGGGCGGCGGATACTATGGCTACACCTTC.

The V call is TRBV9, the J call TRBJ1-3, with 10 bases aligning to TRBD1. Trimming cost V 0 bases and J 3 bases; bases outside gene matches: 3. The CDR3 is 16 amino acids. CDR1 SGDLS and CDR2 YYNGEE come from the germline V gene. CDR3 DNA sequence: TGTGCCAGCAGCGTAGCTGGGACAGGGGTTGGAAACACCATATATTTT. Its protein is CASSVAGTGVGNTIYF.

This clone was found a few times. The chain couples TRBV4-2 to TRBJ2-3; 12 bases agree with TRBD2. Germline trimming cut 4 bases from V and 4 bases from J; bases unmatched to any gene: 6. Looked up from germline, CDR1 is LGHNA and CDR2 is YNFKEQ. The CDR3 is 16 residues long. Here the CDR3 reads CASSPSGGAGADTQYF. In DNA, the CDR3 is TGTGCCAGCAGCCCTAGCGGGGGGGCCGGTGCAGATACGCAGTATTTT.

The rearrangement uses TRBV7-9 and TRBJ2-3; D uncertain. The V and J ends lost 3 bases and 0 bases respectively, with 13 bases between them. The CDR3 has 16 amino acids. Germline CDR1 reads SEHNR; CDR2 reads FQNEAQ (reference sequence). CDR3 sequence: CASSFRAGASTDTQYF. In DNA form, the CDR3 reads TGTGCCAGCAGCTTCCGGGCCGGTGCTAGCACAGATACGCAGTATTTT.

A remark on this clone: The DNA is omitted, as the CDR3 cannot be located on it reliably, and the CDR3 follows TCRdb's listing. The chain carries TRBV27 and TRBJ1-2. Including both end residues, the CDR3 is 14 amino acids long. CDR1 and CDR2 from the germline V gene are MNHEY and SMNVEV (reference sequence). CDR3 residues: CASSSSGRNYGYTF.

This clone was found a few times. The CDR3 reads CASSFSGFGNEQFF. The CDR3 DNA reads as TGTGCCAGCAGTTTTAGCGGCTTCGGGAATGAGCAGTTCTTC. This chain connects TRBV27 to TRBJ2-1, with a tentative D call TRBD2 (6 bases). V dropped 3 bases and J dropped 7 bases, with 13 bases sitting between them. The CDR3 extends over 14 amino acids. Germline CDR1 reads MNHEY; CDR2 reads SMNVEV (reference sequence).

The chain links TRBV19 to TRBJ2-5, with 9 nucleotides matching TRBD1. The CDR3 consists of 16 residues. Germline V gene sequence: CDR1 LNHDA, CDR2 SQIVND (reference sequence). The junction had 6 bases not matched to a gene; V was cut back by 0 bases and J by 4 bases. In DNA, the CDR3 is TGTGCCAGTAGTATAGATGGAGCGGGACAGGGAGAGACCCAGTACTTC. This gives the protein CASSIDGAGQGETQYF.

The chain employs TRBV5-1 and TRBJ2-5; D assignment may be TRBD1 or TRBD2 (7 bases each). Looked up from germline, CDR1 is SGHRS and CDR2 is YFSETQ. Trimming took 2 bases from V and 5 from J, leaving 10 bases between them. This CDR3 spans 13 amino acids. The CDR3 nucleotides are TGCGCCAGCAGCTTTCAGGGGGGGGAGACCCAGTACTTC. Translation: CASSFQGGETQYF.

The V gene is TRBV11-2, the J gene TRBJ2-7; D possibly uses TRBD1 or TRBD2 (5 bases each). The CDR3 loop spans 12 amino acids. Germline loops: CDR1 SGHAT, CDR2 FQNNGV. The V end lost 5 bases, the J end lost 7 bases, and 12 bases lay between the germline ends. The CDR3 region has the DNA TGTGCCAGCAGCCCCGGGACGGCGGAGCAGTACTTC. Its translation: CASSPGTAEQYF.

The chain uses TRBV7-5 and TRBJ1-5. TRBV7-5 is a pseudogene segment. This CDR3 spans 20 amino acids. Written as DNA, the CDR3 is TGTGCCAGAAGCTTGGGTTCGCCGGGGCCAGGGAGGGTTAGCAATCAGCCCCAGCATTTT. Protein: CARSLGSPGPGRVSNQPQHF.

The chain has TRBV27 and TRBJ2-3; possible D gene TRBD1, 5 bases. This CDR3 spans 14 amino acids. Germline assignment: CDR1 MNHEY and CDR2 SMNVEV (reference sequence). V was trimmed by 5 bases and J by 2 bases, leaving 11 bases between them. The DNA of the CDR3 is TGTGCCAGCAGTACAGGTTTTGCCACAGATACGCAGTATTTT. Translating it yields CASSTGFATDTQYF.

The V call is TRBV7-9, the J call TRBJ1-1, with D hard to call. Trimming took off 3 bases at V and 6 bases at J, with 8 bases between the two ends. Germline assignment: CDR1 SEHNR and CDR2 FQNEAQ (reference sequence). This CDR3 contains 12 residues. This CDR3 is CASSFAGSEAFF. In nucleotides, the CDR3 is TGTGCCAGCAGCTTCGCGGGGTCTGAAGCTTTCTTT.

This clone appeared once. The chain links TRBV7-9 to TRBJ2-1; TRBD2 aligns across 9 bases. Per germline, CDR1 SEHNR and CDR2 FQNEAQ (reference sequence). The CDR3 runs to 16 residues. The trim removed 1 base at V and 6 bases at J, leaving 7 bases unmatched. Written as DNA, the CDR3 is TGTGCCAGCAGCTTAGGGGTGGTAGCGGGGGCCAATGAGCAGTTCTTC. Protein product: CASSLGVVAGANEQFF.

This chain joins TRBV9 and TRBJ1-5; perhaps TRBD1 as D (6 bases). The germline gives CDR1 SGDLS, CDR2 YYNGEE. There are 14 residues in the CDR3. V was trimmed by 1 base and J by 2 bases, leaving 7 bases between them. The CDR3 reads CASSVSGGNQPQHF. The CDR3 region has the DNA TGTGCCAGCAGCGTATCAGGGGGCAATCAGCCCCAGCATTTT.

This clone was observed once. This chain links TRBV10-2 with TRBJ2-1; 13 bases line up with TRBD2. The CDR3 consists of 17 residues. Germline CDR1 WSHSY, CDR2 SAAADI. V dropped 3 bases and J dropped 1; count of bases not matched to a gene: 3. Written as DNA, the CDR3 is TGCGCCAGCAGTGAACTAGCGGGAGGGTGGTCCTACAATGAGCAGTTCTTC. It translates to CASSELAGGWSYNEQFF.

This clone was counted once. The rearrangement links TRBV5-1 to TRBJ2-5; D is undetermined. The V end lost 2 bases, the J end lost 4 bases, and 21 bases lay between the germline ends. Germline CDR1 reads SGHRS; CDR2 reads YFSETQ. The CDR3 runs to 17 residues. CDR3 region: CASSLGPEWGTRETQYF. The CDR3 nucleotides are TGCGCCAGCAGCTTAGGACCAGAGTGGGGTACGAGAGAGACCCAGTACTTC.

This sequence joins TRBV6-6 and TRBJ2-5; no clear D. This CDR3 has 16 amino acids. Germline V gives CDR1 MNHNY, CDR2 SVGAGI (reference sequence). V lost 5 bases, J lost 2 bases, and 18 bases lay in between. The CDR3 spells CASSVSSVRLQETQYF. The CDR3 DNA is TGTGCCAGCAGTGTTAGCTCGGTTCGGCTTCAAGAGACCCAGTACTTC.

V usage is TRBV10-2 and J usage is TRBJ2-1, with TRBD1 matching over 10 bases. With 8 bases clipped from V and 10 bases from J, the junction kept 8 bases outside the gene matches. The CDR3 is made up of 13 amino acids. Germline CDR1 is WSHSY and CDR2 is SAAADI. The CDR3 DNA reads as TGCGCCAGCGGGGGGACAGGGGCAGGGGAGCAGTTCTTC. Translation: CASGGTGAGEQFF.

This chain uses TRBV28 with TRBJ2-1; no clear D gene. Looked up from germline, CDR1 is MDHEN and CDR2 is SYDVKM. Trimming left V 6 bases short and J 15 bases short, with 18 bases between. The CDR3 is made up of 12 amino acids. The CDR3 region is CASSQWVLPPFF. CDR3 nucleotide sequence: TGTGCCAGCAGCCAATGGGTACTCCCGCCGTTCTTC.

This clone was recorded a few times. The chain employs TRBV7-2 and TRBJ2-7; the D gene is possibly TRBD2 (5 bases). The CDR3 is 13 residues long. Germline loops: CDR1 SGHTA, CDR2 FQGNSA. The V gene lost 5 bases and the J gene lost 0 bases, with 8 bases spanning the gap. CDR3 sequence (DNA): TGTGCCAGCAGCGCCGGACTCTCCTACGAGCAGTACTTC. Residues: CASSAGLSYEQYF.

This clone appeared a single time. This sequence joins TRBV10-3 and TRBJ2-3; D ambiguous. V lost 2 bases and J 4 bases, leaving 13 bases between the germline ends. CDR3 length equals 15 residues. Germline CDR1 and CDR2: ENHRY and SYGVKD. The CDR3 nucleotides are TGTGCCATCAGTGAGCCCTCCGAGGTTGCAGATACGCAGTATTTT. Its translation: CAISEPSEVADTQYF.

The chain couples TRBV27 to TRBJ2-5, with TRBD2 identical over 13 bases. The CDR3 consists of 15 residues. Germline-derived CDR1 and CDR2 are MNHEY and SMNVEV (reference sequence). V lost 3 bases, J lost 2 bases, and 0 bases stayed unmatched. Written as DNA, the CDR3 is TGTGCCAGCAGTTTGGGACTAGCGGGACAAGAGACCCAGTACTTC. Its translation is CASSLGLAGQETQYF.

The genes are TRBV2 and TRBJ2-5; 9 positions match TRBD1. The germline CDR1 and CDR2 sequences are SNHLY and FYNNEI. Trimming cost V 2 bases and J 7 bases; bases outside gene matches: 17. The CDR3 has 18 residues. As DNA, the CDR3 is TGTGCCAGCAGTGAATCCCTCGGGACAGGGACCAGCACAGGGACCCAGTACTTC. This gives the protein CASSESLGTGTSTGTQYF.

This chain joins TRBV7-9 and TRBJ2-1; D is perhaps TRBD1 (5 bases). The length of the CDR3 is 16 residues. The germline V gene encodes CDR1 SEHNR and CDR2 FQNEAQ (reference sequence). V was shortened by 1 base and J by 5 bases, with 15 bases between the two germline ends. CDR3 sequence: CASSLGIGAWDNEQFF. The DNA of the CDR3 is TGTGCCAGCAGCTTAGGAATTGGGGCTTGGGACAATGAGCAGTTCTTC.

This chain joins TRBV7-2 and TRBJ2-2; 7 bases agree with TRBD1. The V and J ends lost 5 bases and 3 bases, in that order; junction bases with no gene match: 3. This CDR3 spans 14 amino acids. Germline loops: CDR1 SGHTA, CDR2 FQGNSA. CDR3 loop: CASSLTGDTGELFF. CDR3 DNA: TGTGCCAGCAGCCTTACAGGGGACACCGGGGAGCTGTTTTTT. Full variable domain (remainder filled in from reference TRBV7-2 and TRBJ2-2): GAGVSQSPSNKVTEKGKDVELRCDPISGHTALYWYRQSLGQGLEFLIYFQGNSAPDKSGLPSDRFSAERTGGSVSTLTIQRTQQEDSAVYLCASSLTGDTGELFFGEGSRLTVL.

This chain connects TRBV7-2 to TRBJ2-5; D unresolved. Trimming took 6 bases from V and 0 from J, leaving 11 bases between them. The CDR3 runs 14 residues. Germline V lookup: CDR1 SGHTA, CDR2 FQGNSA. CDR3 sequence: CASRDGRHQETQYF. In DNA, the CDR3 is TGTGCCAGCAGGGACGGACGGCACCAAGAGACCCAGTACTTC.

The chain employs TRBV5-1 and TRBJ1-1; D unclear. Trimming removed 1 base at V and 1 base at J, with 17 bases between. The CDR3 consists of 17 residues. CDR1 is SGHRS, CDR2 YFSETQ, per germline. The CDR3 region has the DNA TGCGCCAGCAGCTTGTATCTGAGGACCTCGGGGAACACTGAAGCTTTCTTT. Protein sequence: CASSLYLRTSGNTEAFF.

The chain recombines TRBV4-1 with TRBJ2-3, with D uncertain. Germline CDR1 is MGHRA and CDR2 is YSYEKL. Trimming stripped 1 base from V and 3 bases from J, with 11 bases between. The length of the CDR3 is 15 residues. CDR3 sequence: CASSQAAVWTDTQYF. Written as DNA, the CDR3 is TGCGCCAGCAGCCAAGCCGCAGTGTGGACAGATACGCAGTATTTT.